The text below deals with one T cell receptor (beta chain). These data belong to a study of shared clonotypes between healthy human individuals. Here immunoSEQ multiplex PCR was the method, and the copy in TCRdb shows in-frame clones only, minus some. Of roughly 1,100,000 clones listed, under 80% were seen once; the top ten hold 1.2% to 1.5%. Trimming pared 2 bases from V and 5 bases from J, leaving 15 bases between. The CDR3 is made up of 16 amino acids. Germline CDR1 is SGHTA and CDR2 is FQGNSA. Naive CD45RA+ and memory CD45RA-negative subsets were split from CD4+ cells. The sequence came from a man between 18 and 29 years old in good health. The chain couples TRBV7-2 to TRBJ1-4; possible D gene TRBD1, 6 bases. Sequenced input: memory CD4+ T cells sorted from blood. The subset was: CD45RA-negative fraction. The CDR3 DNA follows: TGTGCCAGCAGCTTAAAAAATGCCAGGGGCAATGAAAAACTGTTTTTT. Translation gives CASSLKNARGNEKLFF.